The clone carrying this T cell receptor beta chain was found once. This sample is part of a study of blood T cell repertoires in COVID-19. On the study more broadly: The study drew acute and convalescent COVID-19 samples from the United States, Italy and Spain. Sources were T cells, B-cell-depleted T cells, or PBMCs; the material itself was cDNA or gDNA.

In the original analysis: How many nucleated cells were present was estimated from reference gene primer amplification. The assay was immunoSEQ multiplex PCR, and TCRdb's table has in-frame clones only and misses some. That table furnishes V, J and clone size, whereas the DNA furnished D and trimming. The data contain fewer than 200,000 clones, more than 75% of them singletons. V gave up 4 bases and J gave up 4 bases, with 16 bases separating them. Germline V CDR1 and CDR2: LGHDT, YNNKEL (reference sequence). The CDR3 contains 15 residues. The gene calls are TRBV3-1 (or the pseudogene TRBV3-2) and TRBJ1-1; TRBD1 is a possible D gene (5 bases). Sequences were obtained from peripheral blood. The source is a woman between 55 and 75 years old with COVID-19, enrolled during active disease. The CDR3 sequence: CASSPNPRGGTEAFF. CDR3 in DNA: TGTGCCAGCAGCCCAAACCCTCGGGGGGGCACTGAAGCTTTCTTT.